This TCR beta chain was captured in a study of T cells in localized non-small cell lung cancer. Broader study findings: Out of the top 100 tumor clones, a median roughly 52 were seen in adjacent lung. The study found T cell clonality highest in uninvolved adjacent lung, above tumor.

Measured with immunoSEQ multiplex PCR; TCRdb has only the in-frame clones, and not every one. The repertoire includes approximately 22,000 clones, approximately 90% of them detected once, and 6% to 8.5% sits in the top ten. This clone has just one count. Antigen specificity is unknown. V lost 6 bases and J lost 3; bases outside the gene matches: 12. The V gene's germline CDR1 is MNHNY and CDR2 SVGAGI (reference sequence). The CDR3 has 16 residues. The source was peripheral blood, collected before any cancer treatment. This chain connects TRBV6-6 to TRBJ2-7; 9 positions match TRBD2. The origin of this receptor is a male donor aged 60 or older with stage I squamous cell lung carcinoma. The CDR3 nucleotides read TGTGCCAGCAGGATAAGGTCGACTAGCGGAAACTACGAGCAGTACTTC. Translated: CASRIRSTSGNYEQYF.